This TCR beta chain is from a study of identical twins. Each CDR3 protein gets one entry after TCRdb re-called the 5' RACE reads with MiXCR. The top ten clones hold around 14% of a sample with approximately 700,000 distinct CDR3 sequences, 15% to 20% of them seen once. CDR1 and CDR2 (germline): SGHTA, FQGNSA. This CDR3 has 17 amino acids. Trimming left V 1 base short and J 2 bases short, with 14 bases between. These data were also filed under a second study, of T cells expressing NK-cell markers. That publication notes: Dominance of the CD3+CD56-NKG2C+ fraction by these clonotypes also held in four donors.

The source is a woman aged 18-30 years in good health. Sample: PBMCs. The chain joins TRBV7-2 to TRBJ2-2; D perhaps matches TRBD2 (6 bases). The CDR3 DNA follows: TGTGCCAGCAGCTTAGGGGCGGTTAGCGGAAACACCGGGGAGCTGTTTTTT. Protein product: CASSLGAVSGNTGELFF.